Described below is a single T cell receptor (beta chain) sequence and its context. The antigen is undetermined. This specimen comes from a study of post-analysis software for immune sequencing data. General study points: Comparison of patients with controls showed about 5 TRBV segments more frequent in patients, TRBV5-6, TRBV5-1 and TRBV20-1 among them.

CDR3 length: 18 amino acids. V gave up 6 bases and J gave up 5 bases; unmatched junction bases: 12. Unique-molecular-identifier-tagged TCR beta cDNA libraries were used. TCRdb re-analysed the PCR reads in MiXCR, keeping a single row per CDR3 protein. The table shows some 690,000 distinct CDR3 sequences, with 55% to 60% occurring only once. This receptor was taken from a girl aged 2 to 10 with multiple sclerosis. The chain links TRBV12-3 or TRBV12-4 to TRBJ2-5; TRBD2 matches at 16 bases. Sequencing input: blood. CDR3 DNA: TGTGCCAGCAGACCGACCGGGACTAGCGGGAGGGCCGTCGAGACCCAGTACTTC. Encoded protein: CASRPTGTSGRAVETQYF.